Each of the 28 T cell receptor beta chains below was sequenced from the same sample in a study of shared clonotypes between healthy human individuals. Generated by immunoSEQ multiplex PCR, the TCRdb table keeps only in-frame clones and is missing some. Among some 530,000 clones listed, roughly 80% were seen once. Sequences were obtained from PBMCs. The receptor set was obtained from a woman in her 40s in good health. Some clones in this sample may be carry-over from other donors' samples.

This clone was counted a single time. The chain employs TRBV5-1 and TRBJ2-2; D is perhaps TRBD1 or TRBD2 (5 bases each). The V gene's germline CDR1 is SGHRS and CDR2 YFSETQ. The CDR3 is 16 residues long. V gave up 5 bases and J gave up 4 bases, with 18 bases separating them. CDR3 in amino acids: CASSSEPGTTTGELFF. The CDR3, as DNA: TGCGCCAGCAGTTCTGAACCCGGGACGACCACCGGGGAGCTGTTTTTT.

This chain connects TRBV11-2 to TRBJ1-4; D not resolved. V was pared by 0 bases and J by 5 bases, with 7 bases between. Germline V lookup: CDR1 SGHAT, CDR2 FQNNGV. The CDR3 covers 14 residues. The CDR3 loop reads CASSLETDNEKLFF. The DNA of the CDR3 is TGTGCCAGCAGCTTAGAAACCGACAATGAAAAACTGTTTTTT.

The chain has TRBV7-9 and TRBJ2-7; tentative D call: TRBD1 (6 bases). V lost 3 bases and J 4 bases, leaving 19 bases between the germline ends. The CDR3 spans 16 residues. The germline gives CDR1 SEHNR, CDR2 FQNEAQ (reference sequence). CDR3 loop: CASSFRTEGIGYEQYF. The CDR3 DNA reads as TGTGCCAGCAGCTTCCGGACAGAAGGTATCGGGTACGAGCAGTACTTC.

The chain has TRBV2 and TRBJ2-2; weak D call: TRBD1 (5 bases). This CDR3 spans 15 amino acids. Germline CDR1 and CDR2: SNHLY and FYNNEI. V was shortened by 6 bases and J by 6 bases, with 17 bases between the two germline ends. CDR3 sequence reads: CASSPPFQGSGELFF. The CDR3 DNA reads as TGTGCCAGCAGCCCCCCCTTCCAGGGTTCCGGGGAGCTGTTTTTT.

The chain has TRBV5-4 and TRBJ1-1; D not certain. The CDR3 runs to 16 residues. Germline V gives CDR1 SGHNT, CDR2 YYREEE (reference sequence). Trimming removed 4 bases at V and 1 base at J, with 17 bases between. This chain's CDR3 is CASSPLNRPANTEAFF. The CDR3 DNA follows: TGTGCCAGCAGCCCACTAAACCGCCCAGCGAACACTGAAGCTTTCTTT.

This clone has only one observation. This chain connects TRBV29-1 to TRBJ2-3, with no clear D. Germline V gives CDR1 SQVTM, CDR2 ANQGSEA. The CDR3 is 13 amino acids. With 4 bases removed from V and 0 bases from J, the gap between germline ends came to 8 bases. The DNA for the CDR3 is TGCAGCGTTGGGAACAGAAGCACAGATACGCAGTATTTT. Its protein product is CSVGNRSTDTQYF.

The chain joins TRBV10-3 to TRBJ1-1; the D gene is possibly TRBD1 (6 bases). V lost 2 bases to trimming and J lost 4 bases, with 11 bases between them. There are 14 residues in the CDR3. Germline loops: CDR1 ENHRY, CDR2 SYGVKD. The CDR3 reads CAISEGGLGTEAFF. The CDR3 DNA follows: TGTGCCATCAGTGAGGGGGGCCTGGGCACTGAAGCTTTCTTT.

In its sample, this clone was seen a few times. This rearrangement joins TRBV28 to TRBJ2-6, with no clear D. V lost 1 base, J lost 2 bases, and 3 bases lay in between. The CDR3 consists of 14 residues. Germline assignment: CDR1 MDHEN and CDR2 SYDVKM. This CDR3 is CASSLSPGANVLTF. The CDR3 DNA sequence: TGTGCCAGCAGTTTATCGCCTGGGGCCAACGTCCTGACTTTC.

In DNA form, the CDR3 reads TGCGCCAGCAGCTTGAATTCGGATAGCTCCTACGAGCAGTACTTC. Residues: CASSLNSDSSYEQYF. This sequence joins TRBV5-1 and TRBJ2-7; D is uncertain. Trimming cost V 1 base and J 0 bases, with 11 bases left between them. Germline CDR1 is SGHRS and CDR2 is YFSETQ. The CDR3 contains 15 residues.

This chain joins TRBV9 and TRBJ2-7, with D possibly being TRBD1 (6 bases). Deletions cut 4 bases from V and 3 bases from J, with 17 bases between. CDR3 size: 15 residues. CDR1 is SGDLS, CDR2 YYNGEE, per germline. The DNA for the CDR3 is TGTGCCAGCAGCCCTTCTTCAGGGGTCGGCTACGAGCAGTACTTC. Translated: CASSPSSGVGYEQYF. Full variable domain (rest looked up from reference TRBV9 and TRBJ2-7): DSGVTQTPKHLITATGQRVTLRCSPRSGDLSVYWYQQSLDQGLQFLIQYYNGEERAKGNILERFSAQQFPDLHSELNLSSLELGDSALYFCASSPSSGVGYEQYFGPGTRLTVT.

This clone was picked up one time. One base separates it from a far larger clone, so it is likely a read error. The V and J genes are TRBV7-3 and TRBJ1-2; 12 bases match TRBD1. This CDR3 has 16 amino acids. V shed 5 bases and J 7 bases; nucleotides not matched to a gene: 11. Germline-derived CDR1 and CDR2 are SGHTA and FQGTGA. CDR3 region: CASSPDWGQGAGGYTF. Here the CDR3 DNA reads TGTGCCAGCAGCCCCGATTGGGGACAGGGGGCCGGTGGCTACACCTTC.

The chain couples TRBV28 to TRBJ1-5; the match to TRBD1 covers 9 bases. This CDR3 is 18 amino acids long. CDR1 is MDHEN and CDR2 is SYDVKM in the germline V gene. The V segment lost 3 bases and the J segment 0 bases; nucleotides outside the gene matches: 9. Written as DNA, the CDR3 is TGTGCCAGCAGTTTTGGACAGGGGCGGCTTTATAGCAATCAGCCCCAGCATTTT. Encoded protein: CASSFGQGRLYSNQPQHF.

The chain links TRBV5-6 to TRBJ2-1; D not resolved. Trimming shortened V by 4 bases and J by 7 bases, and 15 bases separated the two germline ends. CDR3 length: 14 amino acids. Germline-derived CDR1 and CDR2 are SGHDT and YYEEEE. The DNA of the CDR3 is TGTGCCAGCAGCCCGTGGTGGCGGATGAATGAGCAGTTCTTC. Translated, it gives CASSPWWRMNEQFF.

This chain uses TRBV11-2 with TRBJ2-5; D is tentatively TRBD1 or TRBD2 (7 bases each). Germline loops: CDR1 SGHAT, CDR2 FQNNGV. This CDR3 has 15 residues. Trimming stripped 5 bases from V and 7 bases from J, with 20 bases between. The chain's CDR3 is CASSQGGDVGGTQYF. The CDR3 coding sequence is TGTGCCAGCAGCCAGGGGGGGGATGTTGGTGGGACCCAGTACTTC.

The chain uses TRBV11-3 and TRBJ2-3; D is unresolved. The CDR3 contains 14 residues. V lost 1 base and J lost 6, with 11 bases in between. The V gene's germline CDR1 is SGHNT and CDR2 YENEEA. The CDR3 here is CASSLGGHRDTQYF. For the CDR3, the DNA is TGTGCCAGCAGCTTAGGTGGTCATCGGGATACGCAGTATTTT. Full variable domain (rest looked up from reference TRBV11-3 and TRBJ2-3): EAGVVQSPRYKIIEKKQPVAFWCNPISGHNTLYWYLQNLGQGPELLIRYENEEAVDDSQLPKDRFSAERLKGVDSTLKIQPAELGDSAVYLCASSLGGHRDTQYFGPGTRLTVL.

This clone was seen only once. This likely came from a read error, as a far larger clone is one base away. The same CDR3 can be traced to other DNA sequences in this sample. The V gene is TRBV29-1, the J gene TRBJ2-6; 7 nucleotides match TRBD1. Germline V CDR1 and CDR2: SQVTM, ANQGSEA. The CDR3 is 15 amino acids. CDR3 DNA sequence: TGCAGCGTTGATTTACAGGGGACCGGGGCCAACGTACTGACTTTC. This translates into CSVDLQGTGANVLTF.

V and J are TRBV9 and TRBJ2-6; tentatively, D is TRBD1 (6 bases). CDR1 and CDR2 from the germline V gene are SGDLS and YYNGEE. The V end lost 3 bases, the J end lost 0 bases, and 10 bases lay between the germline ends. The CDR3 has 16 residues. The CDR3, as DNA: TGTGCCAGCAGCGGAAGGGACACCTCTGGGGCCAACGTCCTGACTTTC. Protein sequence: CASSGRDTSGANVLTF.

The chain couples TRBV5-1 to TRBJ1-2, with D tentatively TRBD1 (6 bases). The CDR3 is made up of 14 amino acids. The germline CDR1 and CDR2 sequences are SGHRS and YFSETQ. V lost 0 bases and J lost 6, with 12 bases in between. CDR3: CASSLEARGHGYTF. DNA of the CDR3: TGCGCCAGCAGCTTGGAGGCCAGGGGCCATGGCTACACCTTC.

The genes are TRBV5-5 and TRBJ2-5; TRBD1 is a possible D gene (5 bases). The V gene lost 0 bases and the J gene lost 4 bases, with 10 bases spanning the gap. Looked up from germline, CDR1 is SGHKS and CDR2 is YYEKEE (reference sequence). This CDR3 contains 14 residues. In DNA, the CDR3 is TGTGCCAGCAGCTTGGCCAAGGGGATAGAGACCCAGTACTTC. Residues: CASSLAKGIETQYF. Full variable domain (missing parts from reference TRBV5-5 and TRBJ2-5): DAGVTQSPTHLIKTRGQQVTLRCSPISGHKSVSWYQQVLGQGPQFIFQYYEKEERGRGNFPDRFSARQFPNYSSELNVNALLLGDSALYLCASSLAKGIETQYFGPGTRLLVL.

This clone was detected a few times. The chain joins TRBV2 to TRBJ1-2; TRBD1 agrees at 9 bases. The germline CDR1 and CDR2 sequences are SNHLY and FYNNEI. The CDR3 is 13 amino acids. Trimming took 7 bases from V and 7 from J; bases not matched to a gene: 7. Written as DNA, the CDR3 is TGTGCCAGCATTACAGGGGGCGCTGTTGGCTACACCTTC. This codes for CASITGGAVGYTF.

On this clone itself: It differs at one base from a far larger clone, so likely a read error. The same CDR3 is also encoded by other DNA sequences in this sample. The chain recombines TRBV25-1 with TRBJ2-5; D may be TRBD1 (9 bases). Gene TRBJ2-7 matches the end of the DNA better, so the J call may be wrong. Germline V gene sequence: CDR1 MGHDK, CDR2 SYGVNS. The CDR3 extends over 12 amino acids. The CDR3 DNA reads as TGTGCTAGCGGGACAGGGACCTACGAGCAGTACTTC. The encoded protein is CASGTGTYEQYF.

The rearrangement uses TRBV6-4 and TRBJ1-4; D possibly corresponds to TRBD1 (6 bases). Germline V gene data show CDR1 as MRHNA and CDR2 as SNTAGT. With 5 bases removed from V and 6 bases from J, the gap between germline ends came to 19 bases. This CDR3 spans 16 amino acids. In DNA, the CDR3 is TGTGCCAGCAGTCATATAGCTCCGGGACATGATGAAAAACTGTTTTTT. This translates into CASSHIAPGHDEKLFF.

This clone was found once. It differs at one base from a far larger clone, so likely a read error. The CDR3 is CASSGARDQYF. The CDR3 nucleotides read TGTGCCTCCTCAGGGGCTCGGGATCAGTACTTC. The chain joins TRBV2 to TRBJ2-5; weak D call: TRBD1 (6 bases). Germline CDR1 reads SNHLY; CDR2 reads FYNNEI. The CDR3 runs 11 residues. Deletions cut 11 bases from V and 11 bases from J, with 18 bases between. Variable domain in full (rest from reference TRBV2 and TRBJ2-5): EPEVTQTPSHQVTQMGQEVILRCVPISNHLYFYWYRQILGQKVEFLVSFYNNEISEKSEIFDDQFSVERPDGSNFTLKIRSTKLEDSAMYFCASSGARDQYFGPGTRLLVL.

This clone occurred a few times. The chain employs TRBV6-1 and TRBJ2-1; D uncertain. Per the germline V gene, CDR1 is MNHNS and CDR2 is SASEGT. The V end lost 6 bases, the J end lost 4 bases, and 7 bases lay between the germline ends. This CDR3 comprises 12 residues. The CDR3 coding sequence is TGTGCCAGCAGACGGTCTTACAATGAGCAGTTCTTC. This codes for CASRRSYNEQFF.

The chain employs TRBV10-2 and TRBJ1-1, with a tentative D call TRBD1 (6 bases). Trimming took off 10 bases at V and 5 bases at J, with 14 bases between the two ends. CDR1 and CDR2 from the germline V gene are WSHSY and SAAADI. CDR3 size: 12 residues. The CDR3 sequence: CATSGVRTEAFF. Written as DNA, the CDR3 is TGCGCCACCTCAGGGGTAAGGACTGAAGCTTTCTTT.

A word on this clone: At the DNA level, this CDR3 is encoded by other sequences in the same sample as well. CDR3 region: CASSLDGGAGANVLTF. CDR3 nucleotide sequence: TGCGCCAGCAGCTTGGACGGGGGAGCTGGGGCCAACGTCCTGACTTTC. This chain links TRBV5-1 with TRBJ2-6; possible D gene TRBD2, 6 bases. Looked up from germline, CDR1 is SGHRS and CDR2 is YFSETQ. This CDR3 contains 16 residues. The ends were cut back, 0 bases at V and 2 bases at J, with 9 bases in the middle.

The chain has TRBV11-2 and TRBJ2-1, with TRBD2 matching over 7 bases. J lost 3 bases, V lost 5 bases, and 10 bases had no gene match. This CDR3 has 16 amino acids. From germline, CDR1 is SGHAT and CDR2 FQNNGV. CDR3 sequence reads: CASSVLGGSRYNEQFF. As DNA, the CDR3 is TGTGCCAGCAGCGTCCTTGGCGGGAGTCGCTACAATGAGCAGTTCTTC.

This sequence joins TRBV5-1 and TRBJ2-1; D gene uncertain. This CDR3 has 15 residues. V was pared by 0 bases and J by 8 bases, with 15 bases between. Germline V lookup: CDR1 SGHRS, CDR2 YFSETQ. CDR3: CASSLAGLVTDEQFF. Written as DNA, the CDR3 is TGCGCCAGCAGCTTGGCTGGGCTAGTCACCGATGAGCAGTTCTTC.